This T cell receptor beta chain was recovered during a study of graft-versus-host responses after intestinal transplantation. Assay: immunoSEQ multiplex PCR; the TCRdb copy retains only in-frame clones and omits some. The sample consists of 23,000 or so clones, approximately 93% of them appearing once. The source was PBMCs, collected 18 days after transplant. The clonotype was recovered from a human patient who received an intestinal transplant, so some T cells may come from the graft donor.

As DNA, the CDR3 is TGTGCCAGCAGGTCCCCAGGGGAGACCCAGTACTTC. Residues: CASRSPGETQYF. The rearrangement uses TRBV6-5 and TRBJ2-5; D might be TRBD1 (5 bases). In germline, CDR1 is MNHEY, CDR2 SVGAGI. There are 12 residues in the CDR3. V was shortened by 6 bases and J by 5 bases, with 10 bases between the two germline ends.